This T cell receptor beta chain stems from a study of CD8 T cells in ankylosing spondylitis. Regarding the study as a whole: A number of the motif variants had already been described in reactive arthritis synovial fluid and blood. Blood of patients with ankylosing spondylitis appeared to be characterized by a TCR beta motif of eight highly homologous variants.

TCR beta libraries were made by quantitative 5'-RACE with molecular barcodes. TCRdb re-analysed the 5' RACE reads in MiXCR, keeping a single row per CDR3 protein. The sample holds about 150,000 distinct CDR3 sequences; under 55% are singletons and the top ten take roughly 15%. Germline V gene sequence: CDR1 SQVTM, CDR2 ANQGSEA. With V trimmed by 0 bases and J by 8 bases, 18 bases remained unmatched. The CDR3 covers 18 residues. Details on this clonotype: Its cognate antigen is unknown.

Sequencing was performed on synovial fluid, either unsorted or a sorted T cell fraction (not recorded which). The chain couples TRBV29-1 to TRBJ2-1; 8 bases map to TRBD1. The TCR originated in a male donor with ankylosing spondylitis. CDR3 bases: TGCAGCGTTGAAGATCGGCAGGGGGCTGGTCTCGTCTCGGATGAGCAGTTCTTC. It specifies CSVEDRQGAGLVSDEQFF.